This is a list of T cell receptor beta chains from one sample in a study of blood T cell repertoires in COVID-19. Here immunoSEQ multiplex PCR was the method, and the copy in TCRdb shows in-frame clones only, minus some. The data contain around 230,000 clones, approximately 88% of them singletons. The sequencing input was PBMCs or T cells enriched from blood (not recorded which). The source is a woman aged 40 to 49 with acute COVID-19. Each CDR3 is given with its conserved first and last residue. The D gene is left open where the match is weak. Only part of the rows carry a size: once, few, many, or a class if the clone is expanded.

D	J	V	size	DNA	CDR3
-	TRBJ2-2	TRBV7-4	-	TGTGCCAGCAGCTTCCATATCAGGGTTGTTAACACCGGGGAGCTGTTTTTT	CASSFHIRVVNTGELFF
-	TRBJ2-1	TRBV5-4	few	TGTGCCAGCAGCTTGCAGCGAACTTACAATGAGCAGTTCTTC	CASSLQRTYNEQFF
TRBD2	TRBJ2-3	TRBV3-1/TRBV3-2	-	TGTGCCAGCAGCCGGTTAGCGGGCCACACAGATACGCAGTATTTT	CASSRLAGHTDTQYF
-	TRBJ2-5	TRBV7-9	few	TGTGCCAGCAGCTTAGACAAGCTAGCGAAAGAGACCCAGTACTTC	CASSLDKLAKETQYF
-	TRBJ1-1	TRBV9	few	TGTGCCAGCAGTCGAGCAGGGGATAAACCTGAAGCTTTCTTT	CASSRAGDKPEAFF
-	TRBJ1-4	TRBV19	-	TGTGCCAGTAGTAGTTCCATCGGATCGGGGATTGAAAAACTGTTTTTT	CASSSSIGSGIEKLFF
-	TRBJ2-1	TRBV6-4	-	TGTGCCAGCAGTGACTCACCTAGCCTGAGTCTCGATGAGCAGTTCTTC	CASSDSPSLSLDEQFF
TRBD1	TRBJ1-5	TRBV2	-	TGTGCCAGCACCGACAGGGCTCAGCCCCAGCATTTT	CASTDRAQPQHF
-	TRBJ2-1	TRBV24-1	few	TGTGCCACCGAAACTACTACCCGAGCCAGTGAGCAGTTCTTC	CATETTTRASEQFF
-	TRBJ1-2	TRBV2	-	TGTGCCAGCAGGGGCCCATGGGGCTACACCTTC	CASRGPWGYTF
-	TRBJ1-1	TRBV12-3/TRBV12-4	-	TGTGCCAGCAGTTTGGGCGAGGAGGATGAAGCTTTCTTT	CASSLGEEDEAFF
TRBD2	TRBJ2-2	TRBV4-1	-	TGCGCCAGCAGACCAAGGACTAGCGGGAATGGCGGGGAGCTGTTTTTT	CASRPRTSGNGGELFF
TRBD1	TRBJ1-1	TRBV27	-	TGTGCCAGCAGACAGGGGGCCGGCACTGAAGCTTTCTTT	CASRQGAGTEAFF
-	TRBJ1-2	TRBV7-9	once	TGTGCCAGCAGCTCAAGCGGACTAACGGGGGAGGGCTATGGCTACACCTTC	CASSSSGLTGEGYGYTF
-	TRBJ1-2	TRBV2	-	TGTGCCAACCCGACAGGCTTCTGGGATGGCTACACCTTC	CANPTGFWDGYTF
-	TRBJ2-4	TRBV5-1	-	TGCGCCAGCAGCTTGGATGCGCCACAGGGTCAAATTCAGTACTTC	CASSLDAPQGQIQYF
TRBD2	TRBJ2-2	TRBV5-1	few	TGCGCCAGCAGCTTGACGGCGGGGGGCACCGGGGAGCTGTTTTTT	CASSLTAGGTGELFF
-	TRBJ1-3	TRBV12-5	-	TGTGCTAGTGGTTTAGGGGGCTCTGGAAACACCATATATTTT	CASGLGGSGNTIYF